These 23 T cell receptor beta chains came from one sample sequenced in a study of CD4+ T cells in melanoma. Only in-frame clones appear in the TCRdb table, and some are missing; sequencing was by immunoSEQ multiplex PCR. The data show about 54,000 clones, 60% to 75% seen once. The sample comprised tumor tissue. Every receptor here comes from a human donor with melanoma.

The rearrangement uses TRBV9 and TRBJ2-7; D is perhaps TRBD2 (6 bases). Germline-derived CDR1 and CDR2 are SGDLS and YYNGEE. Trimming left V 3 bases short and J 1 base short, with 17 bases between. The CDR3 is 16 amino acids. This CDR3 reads CASSARDRGRSYEQYF. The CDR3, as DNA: TGTGCCAGCAGCGCAAGGGACCGAGGGAGGTCCTACGAGCAGTACTTC. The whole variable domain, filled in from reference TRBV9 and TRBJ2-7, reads DSGVTQTPKHLITATGQRVTLRCSPRSGDLSVYWYQQSLDQGLQFLIQYYNGEERAKGNILERFSAQQFPDLHSELNLSSLELGDSALYFCASSARDRGRSYEQYFGPGTRLTVT.

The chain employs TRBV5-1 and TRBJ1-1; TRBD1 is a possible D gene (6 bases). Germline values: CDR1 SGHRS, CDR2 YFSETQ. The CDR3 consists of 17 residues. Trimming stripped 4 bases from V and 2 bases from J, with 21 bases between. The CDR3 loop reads CASSQRQETRDNTEAFF. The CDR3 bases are TGCGCCAGCAGCCAACGACAGGAGACTAGGGATAACACTGAAGCTTTCTTT.

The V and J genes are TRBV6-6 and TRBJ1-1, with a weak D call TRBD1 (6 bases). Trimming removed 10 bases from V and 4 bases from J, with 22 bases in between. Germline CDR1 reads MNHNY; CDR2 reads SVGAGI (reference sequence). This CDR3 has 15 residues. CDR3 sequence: CAISDRLGRGTEAFF. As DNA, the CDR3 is TGTGCCATCAGCGACAGGCTCGGAAGGGGCACTGAAGCTTTCTTT.

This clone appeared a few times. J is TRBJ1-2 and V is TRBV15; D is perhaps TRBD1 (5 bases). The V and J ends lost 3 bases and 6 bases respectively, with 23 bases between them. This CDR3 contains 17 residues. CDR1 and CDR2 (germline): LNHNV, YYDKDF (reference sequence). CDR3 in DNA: TGTGCCACCAGCAGGTTGGGGACGGTACTTATGGGAGATGGCTACACCTTC. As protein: CATSRLGTVLMGDGYTF.

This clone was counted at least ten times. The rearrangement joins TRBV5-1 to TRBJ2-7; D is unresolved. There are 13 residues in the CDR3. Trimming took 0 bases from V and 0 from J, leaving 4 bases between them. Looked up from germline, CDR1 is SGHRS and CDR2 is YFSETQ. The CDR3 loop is CASSLDTSYEQYF. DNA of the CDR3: TGCGCCAGCAGCTTGGACACCTCCTACGAGCAGTACTTC.

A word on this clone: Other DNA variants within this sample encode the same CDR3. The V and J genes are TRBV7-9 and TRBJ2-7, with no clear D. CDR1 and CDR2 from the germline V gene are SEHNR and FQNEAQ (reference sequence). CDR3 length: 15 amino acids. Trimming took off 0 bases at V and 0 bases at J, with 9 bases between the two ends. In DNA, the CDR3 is TGTGCCAGCAGCTTAGCGGCGACATACTCCTACGAGCAGTACTTC. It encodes CASSLAATYSYEQYF.

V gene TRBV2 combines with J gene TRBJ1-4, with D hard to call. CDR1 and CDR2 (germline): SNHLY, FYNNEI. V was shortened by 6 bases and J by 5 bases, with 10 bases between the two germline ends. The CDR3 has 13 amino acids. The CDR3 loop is CASSAVVNEKLFF. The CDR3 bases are TGTGCCAGCAGCGCGGTGGTGAATGAAAAACTGTTTTTT.

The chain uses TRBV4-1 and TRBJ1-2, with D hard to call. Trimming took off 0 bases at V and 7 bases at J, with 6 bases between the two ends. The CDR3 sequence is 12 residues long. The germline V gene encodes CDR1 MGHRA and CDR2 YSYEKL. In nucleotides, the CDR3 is TGCGCCAGCAGCCAAGAATCAGTTGGCTACACCTTC. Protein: CASSQESVGYTF.

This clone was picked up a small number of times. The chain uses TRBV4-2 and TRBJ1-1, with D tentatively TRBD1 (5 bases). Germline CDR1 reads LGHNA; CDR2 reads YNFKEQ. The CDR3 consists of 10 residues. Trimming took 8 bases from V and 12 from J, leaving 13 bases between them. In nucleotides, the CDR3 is TGTGCCAGCTTGGGGGAGTTTACTTTCTTT. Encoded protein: CASLGEFTFF.

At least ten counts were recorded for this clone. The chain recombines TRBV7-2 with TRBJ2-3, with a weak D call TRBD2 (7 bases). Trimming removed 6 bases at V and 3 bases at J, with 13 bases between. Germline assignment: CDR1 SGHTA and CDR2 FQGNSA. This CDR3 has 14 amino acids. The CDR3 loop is CASSRGGPTDTQYF. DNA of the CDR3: TGTGCCAGCAGTAGGGGGGGGCCAACAGATACGCAGTATTTT.

CDR3 nucleotides: TGTGCCAGTAGTCTCGGGGGGGAAAGCTCCTACGAGCAGTACTTC. The encoded protein is CASSLGGESSYEQYF. The rearrangement uses TRBV19 and TRBJ2-7; 8 nucleotides match TRBD2. Per germline, CDR1 LNHDA and CDR2 SQIVND (reference sequence). Losses at the gene ends were 5 bases for V and 0 bases for J; bases not matched to a gene: 6. CDR3 length equals 15 residues.

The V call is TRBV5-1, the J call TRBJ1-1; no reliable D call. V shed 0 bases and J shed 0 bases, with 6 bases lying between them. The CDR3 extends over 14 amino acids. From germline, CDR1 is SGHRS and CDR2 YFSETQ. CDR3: CASSLERLNTEAFF. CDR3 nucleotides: TGCGCCAGCAGCTTGGAACGGTTGAACACTGAAGCTTTCTTT.

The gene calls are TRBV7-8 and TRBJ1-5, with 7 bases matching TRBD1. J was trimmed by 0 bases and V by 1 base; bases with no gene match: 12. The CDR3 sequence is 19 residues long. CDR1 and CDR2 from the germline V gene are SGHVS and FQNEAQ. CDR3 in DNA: TGTGCCAGCAGCTTAGATCGCCTGGGACAGAGCTTTAGCAATCAGCCCCAGCATTTT. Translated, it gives CASSLDRLGQSFSNQPQHF.

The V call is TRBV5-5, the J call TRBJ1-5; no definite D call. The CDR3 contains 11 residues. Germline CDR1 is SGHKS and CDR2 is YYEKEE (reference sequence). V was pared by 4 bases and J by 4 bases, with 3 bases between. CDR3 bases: TGTGCCAGCAGCCCAAATCAGCCCCAGCATTTT. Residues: CASSPNQPQHF.

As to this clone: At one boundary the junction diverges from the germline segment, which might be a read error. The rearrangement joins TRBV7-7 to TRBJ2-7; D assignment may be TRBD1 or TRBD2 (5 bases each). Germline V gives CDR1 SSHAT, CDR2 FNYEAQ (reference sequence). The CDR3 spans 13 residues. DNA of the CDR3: TGTGCTAGCAGCTCGGGACCTACCTACGAGCAGTACTTC. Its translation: CASSSGPTYEQYF.

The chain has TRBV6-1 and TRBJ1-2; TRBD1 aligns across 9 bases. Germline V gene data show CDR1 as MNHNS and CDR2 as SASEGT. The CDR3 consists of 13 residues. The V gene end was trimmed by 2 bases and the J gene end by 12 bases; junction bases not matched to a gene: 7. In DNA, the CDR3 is TGTGCCAGCAGTGAAATAGGGGACAGGGCTAACACCTTC. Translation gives CASSEIGDRANTF.

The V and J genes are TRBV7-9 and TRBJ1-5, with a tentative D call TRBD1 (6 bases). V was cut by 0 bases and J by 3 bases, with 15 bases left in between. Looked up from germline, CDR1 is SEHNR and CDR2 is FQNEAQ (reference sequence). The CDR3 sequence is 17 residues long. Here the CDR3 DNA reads TGTGCCAGCAGCTTAGCGGGGGTTCAGGGGATCAATCAGCCCCAGCATTTT. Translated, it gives CASSLAGVQGINQPQHF.

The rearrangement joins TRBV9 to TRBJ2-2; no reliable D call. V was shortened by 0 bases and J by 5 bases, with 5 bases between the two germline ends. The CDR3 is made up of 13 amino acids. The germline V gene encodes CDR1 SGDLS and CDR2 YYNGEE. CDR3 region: CASSVAGTGELFF. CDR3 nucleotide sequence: TGTGCCAGCAGCGTAGCCGGAACCGGGGAGCTGTTTTTT.

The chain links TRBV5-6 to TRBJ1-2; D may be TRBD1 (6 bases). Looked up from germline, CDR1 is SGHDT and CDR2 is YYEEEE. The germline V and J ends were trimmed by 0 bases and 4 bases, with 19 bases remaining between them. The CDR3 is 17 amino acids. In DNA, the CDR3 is TGTGCCAGCAGCTTGGACAGGGTTGGGTTGGGCGGCTATGGCTACACCTTC. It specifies CASSLDRVGLGGYGYTF.

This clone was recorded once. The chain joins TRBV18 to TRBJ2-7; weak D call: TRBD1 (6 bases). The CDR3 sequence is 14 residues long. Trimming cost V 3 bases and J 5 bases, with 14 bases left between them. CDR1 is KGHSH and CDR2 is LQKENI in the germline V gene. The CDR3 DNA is TGTGCCAGCTCACCCCAGGGGTACAACGACGAGCAGTACTTC. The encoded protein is CASSPQGYNDEQYF.

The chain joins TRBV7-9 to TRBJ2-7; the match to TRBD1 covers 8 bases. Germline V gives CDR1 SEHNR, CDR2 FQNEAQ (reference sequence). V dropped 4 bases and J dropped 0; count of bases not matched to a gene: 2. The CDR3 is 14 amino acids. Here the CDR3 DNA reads TGTGCCAGCAGCTCCGGGACAGGCTCCTACGAGCAGTACTTC. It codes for CASSSGTGSYEQYF.

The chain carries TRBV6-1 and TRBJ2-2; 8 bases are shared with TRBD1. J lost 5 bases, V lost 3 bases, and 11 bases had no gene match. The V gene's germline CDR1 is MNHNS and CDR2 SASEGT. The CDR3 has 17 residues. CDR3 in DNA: TGTGCCAGCAGTGACCGGACAGGGCTTTATCTTACCGGGGAGCTGTTTTTT. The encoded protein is CASSDRTGLYLTGELFF.

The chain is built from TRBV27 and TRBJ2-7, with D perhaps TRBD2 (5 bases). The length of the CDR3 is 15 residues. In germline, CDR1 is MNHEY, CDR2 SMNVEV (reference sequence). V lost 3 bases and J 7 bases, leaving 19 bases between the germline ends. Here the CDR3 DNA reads TGTGCCAGCAGTTTGCTCCCTACTAGAGGTGGTGAGCAGTACTTC. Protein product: CASSLLPTRGGEQYF.